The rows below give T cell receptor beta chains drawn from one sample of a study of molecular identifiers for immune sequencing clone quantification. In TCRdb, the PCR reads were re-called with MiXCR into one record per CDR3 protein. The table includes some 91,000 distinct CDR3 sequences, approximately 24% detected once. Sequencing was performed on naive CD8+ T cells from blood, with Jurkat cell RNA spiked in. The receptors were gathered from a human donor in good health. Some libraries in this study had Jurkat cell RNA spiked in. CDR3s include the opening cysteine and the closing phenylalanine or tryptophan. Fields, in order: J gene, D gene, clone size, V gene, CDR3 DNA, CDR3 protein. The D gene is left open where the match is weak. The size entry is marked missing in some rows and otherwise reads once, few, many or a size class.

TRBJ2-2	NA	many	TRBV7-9	TGTGCCAGCAGCTTTCTAGGGGAGCTGTTTTTT	CASSFLGELFF
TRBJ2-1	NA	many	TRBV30	TGTGCCTGGAGTGTACTTGCGGGGAGATACAATGAGCAGTTCTTC	CAWSVLAGRYNEQFF
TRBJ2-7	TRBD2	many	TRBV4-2	TGTGCCAGCAGCCCGGCGAGGGACTACTACGAGCAGTACTTC	CASSPARDYYEQYF
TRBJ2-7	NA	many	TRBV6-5	TGTGCCAGCAGTTACCACGCTCCGGGACGGCCGTACGAGCAGTACTTC	CASSYHAPGRPYEQYF
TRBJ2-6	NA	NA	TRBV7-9	TGTGCCAGCGGCCGGACACCAACTGGGGCCGACGTCCTGACTTTC	CASGRTPTGADVLTF
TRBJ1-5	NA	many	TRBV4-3	TGCGCCAGCAGCCGCTTTCGGAATCAGCCCCAGCATTTT	CASSRFRNQPQHF
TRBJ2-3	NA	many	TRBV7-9	TGTGCCAGCAGCCCCTCCGTGAACACAGATACGCAGTATTTT	CASSPSVNTDTQYF
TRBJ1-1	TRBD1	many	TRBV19	TGTGCCAGTAGTATCACCCTTCAGGGGGGATTTGACACTGAAGCTTTCTTT	CASSITLQGGFDTEAFF
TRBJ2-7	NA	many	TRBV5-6	TGTGCCAGCAGCTTGGCCGCTCCGAACTACGAGCAGTACTTC	CASSLAAPNYEQYF
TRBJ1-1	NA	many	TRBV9	TGTGCCAGCAGCATAACTGGACACCTGAACACTGAAGCTTTCTTT	CASSITGHLNTEAFF
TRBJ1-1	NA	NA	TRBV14	TGTGCCAGCAGCCTAGGGGCTCGGGTGCCGAACACTGAAGCTCTCTTT	CASSLGARVPNTEALF
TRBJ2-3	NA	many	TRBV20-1	TGCAGTGCTAGAGAGGAGGGAAATCCGACAGATACGCAGTATTTT	CSAREEGNPTDTQYF
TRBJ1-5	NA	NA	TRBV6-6	TGTGCCAGCAGTTACCCGCAAGGAGAGTTGAATCAGCCCCAGCATTTT	CASSYPQGELNQPQHF
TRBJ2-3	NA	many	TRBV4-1	TGCGCCAGCAGCCAAGTACCCGGGGTTGCAGATACGCAGTATTTT	CASSQVPGVADTQYF
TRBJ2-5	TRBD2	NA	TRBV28	TGTGCCAGCAGCGGGATCAGCGGGGGGGCCTTGGAGACCCAGTACTTC	CASSGISGGALETQYF
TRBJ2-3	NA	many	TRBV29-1	TGCAGCGTTGAAGACTTTACAGATACGCAGTATTTT	CSVEDFTDTQYF
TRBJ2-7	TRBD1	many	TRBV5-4	TGTGCCAGCTCCCGTGGGACAGGGCAGGTCGACGAGCAGTACTTC	CASSRGTGQVDEQYF
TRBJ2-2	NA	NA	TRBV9	TGTGCCGGCAGCGTAGGACAGATACTCAGCACCGGGGAGCTGTTTTTT	CAGSVGQILSTGELFF
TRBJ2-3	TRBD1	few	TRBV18	TGTGCCAGCTCACCACAAGGAACCTACAGGGGGTACACAGATACGCAGTATTTT	CASSPQGTYRGYTDTQYF
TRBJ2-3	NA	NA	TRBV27	TGTGCCGGCACTAGCACAGATACGCAGTATTTT	CAGTSTDTQYF
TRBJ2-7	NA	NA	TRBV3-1	TGTGCCAGCAGCCAAGTCCGGGATCACCCCTACGAGCAGTACTTC	CASSQVRDHPYEQYF
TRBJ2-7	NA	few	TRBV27	TGTGCCAGCAGCTTAAGAGGCCAGCTCTACGAGCAGTACTTC	CASSLRGQLYEQYF
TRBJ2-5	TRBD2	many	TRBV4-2	TGTGCCAGCAGCCAAGACCCGGGACTAGCGGGATCTCTCCGCTCGGGGGCCCAGTACTTC	CASSQDPGLAGSLRSGAQYF
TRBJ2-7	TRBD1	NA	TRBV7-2	TGTGCCAGCAGCTTAGGGACAGGGGGCTACTACGAGCAGTACTTC	CASSLGTGGYYEQYF
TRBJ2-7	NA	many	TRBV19	TGTGCCAGTAGCCCGGGTCAGGGGTACTCCTACGAGCAGTACTTC	CASSPGQGYSYEQYF
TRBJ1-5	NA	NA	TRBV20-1	TGCAGTGCTAGACAGGGATACGACAATCAGCCCCAGCATTTT	CSARQGYDNQPQHF
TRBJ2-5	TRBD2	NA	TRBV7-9	TGTGCCACGGGGACTAGCGGGGGCCGGGTCGAGACCCAGTACTTC	CATGTSGGRVETQYF
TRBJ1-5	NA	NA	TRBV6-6	TGTGCCCGCGGCCCCGACCCTACCCCCCCCCCCCAGCATTTT	CARGPDPTPPPQHF
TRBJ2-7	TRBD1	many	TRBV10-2	TGCGCCAGCAGTGGACAGGGTCGGTACGAGCAGTACTTC	CASSGQGRYEQYF
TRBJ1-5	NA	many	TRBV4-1	TGCGCCAGCAGCCAAGTGGGGGATCAGCCCCAGCATTTT	CASSQVGDQPQHF
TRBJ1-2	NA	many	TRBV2	TGTGCCAGCAGCCGGGACACAACTAACTATGGCTACACCTTC	CASSRDTTNYGYTF
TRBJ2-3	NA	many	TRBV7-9	TGTGCCAGCAGCTTAACACCGAGCACAGATACGCAGTATTTT	CASSLTPSTDTQYF
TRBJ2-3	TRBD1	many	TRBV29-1	TGCAGCGTTGAAGGACAGGGTTACACCCCGGGGTATTTT	CSVEGQGYTPGYF
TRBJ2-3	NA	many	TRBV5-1	TGCGCCAGCAGCTTGTTTCTCACTAGCCCTCCACCGGATACGCAGTATTTT	CASSLFLTSPPPDTQYF
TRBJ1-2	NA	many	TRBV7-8	TGTGCCAGCAGCGTGGGAATACTGGATGGCTACACCTTC	CASSVGILDGYTF
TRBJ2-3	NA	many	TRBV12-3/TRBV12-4	TGTGCCAGCAGCCCCTCTGGCGGGGGCACAGATACGCAGTATTTT	CASSPSGGGTDTQYF
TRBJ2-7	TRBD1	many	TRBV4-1	TGCGCCAGCAGCCAAGTGGGACAGCCCTACGAGCAGTACTTC	CASSQVGQPYEQYF
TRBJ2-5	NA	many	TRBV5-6	TGTGCCAGCAGCTTGGGAGCCGCAGAGACCCAGTACTTC	CASSLGAAETQYF
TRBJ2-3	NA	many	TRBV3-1	TGTGCCAGCAGCCAGACCTTGGATACGCAGTATTTT	CASSQTLDTQYF
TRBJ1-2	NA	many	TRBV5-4	TGTGCCAGCAGCACATTACCGGGACTGAGCGCAATTGGAGCCGGCTACACCTTC	CASSTLPGLSAIGAGYTF
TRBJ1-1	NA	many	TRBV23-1	TGCGCCAGCAGTCAAGACGGACAGTGGAGGGGTGGACCCACTGAAGCTTTCTTT	CASSQDGQWRGGPTEAFF
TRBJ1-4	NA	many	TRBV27	TGTGCCAGCAGTTTGAGACCAGGGTTGGCTGAAAAACTGTTTTTT	CASSLRPGLAEKLFF
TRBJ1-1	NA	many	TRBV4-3	TGCGCCAGCAGCCAAGATGAGACCACGGGGACTGAAGCTTTCTTT	CASSQDETTGTEAFF
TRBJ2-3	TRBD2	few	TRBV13	TGTGCCAGCAGCTTAGTACTAGCGGGGGGAGATACGCAGTATTTT	CASSLVLAGGDTQYF
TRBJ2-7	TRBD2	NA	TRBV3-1	TGTGCCAGCAGCCAAGATGTTCAGCGACTAGCGGGAGGGTCTCCCTACGAGCAGTACTTC	CASSQDVQRLAGGSPYEQYF